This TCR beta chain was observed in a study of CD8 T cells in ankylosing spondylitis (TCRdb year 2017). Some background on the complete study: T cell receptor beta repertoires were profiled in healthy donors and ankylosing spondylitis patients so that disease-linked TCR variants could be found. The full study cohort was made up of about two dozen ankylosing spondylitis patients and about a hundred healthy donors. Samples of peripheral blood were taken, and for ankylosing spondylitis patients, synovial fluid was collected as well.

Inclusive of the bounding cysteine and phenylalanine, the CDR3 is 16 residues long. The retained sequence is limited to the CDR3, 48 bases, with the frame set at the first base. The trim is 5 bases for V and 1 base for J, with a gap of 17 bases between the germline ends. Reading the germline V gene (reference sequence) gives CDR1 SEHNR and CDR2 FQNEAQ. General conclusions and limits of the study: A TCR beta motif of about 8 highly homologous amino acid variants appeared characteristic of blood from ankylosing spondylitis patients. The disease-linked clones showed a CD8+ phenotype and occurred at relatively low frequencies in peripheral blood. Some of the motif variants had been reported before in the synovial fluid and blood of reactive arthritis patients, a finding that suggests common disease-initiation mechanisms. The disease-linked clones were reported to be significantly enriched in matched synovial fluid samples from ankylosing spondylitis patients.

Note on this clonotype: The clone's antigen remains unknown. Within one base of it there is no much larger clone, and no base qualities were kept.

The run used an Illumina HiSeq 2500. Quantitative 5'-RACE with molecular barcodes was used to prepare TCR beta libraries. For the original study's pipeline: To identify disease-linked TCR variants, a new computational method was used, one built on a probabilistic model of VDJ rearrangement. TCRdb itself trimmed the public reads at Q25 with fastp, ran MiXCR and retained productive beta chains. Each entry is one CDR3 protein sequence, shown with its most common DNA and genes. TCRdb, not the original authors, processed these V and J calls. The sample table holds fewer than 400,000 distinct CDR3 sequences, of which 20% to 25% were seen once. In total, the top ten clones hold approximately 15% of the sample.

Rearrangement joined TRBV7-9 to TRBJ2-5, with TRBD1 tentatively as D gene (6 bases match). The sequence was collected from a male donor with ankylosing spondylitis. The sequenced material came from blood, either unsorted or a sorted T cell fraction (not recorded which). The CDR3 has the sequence CASSPGTGHFQETQYF. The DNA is TGTGCCAGCAGCCCGGGAACGGGACATTTCCAAGAGACCCAGTACTTC.